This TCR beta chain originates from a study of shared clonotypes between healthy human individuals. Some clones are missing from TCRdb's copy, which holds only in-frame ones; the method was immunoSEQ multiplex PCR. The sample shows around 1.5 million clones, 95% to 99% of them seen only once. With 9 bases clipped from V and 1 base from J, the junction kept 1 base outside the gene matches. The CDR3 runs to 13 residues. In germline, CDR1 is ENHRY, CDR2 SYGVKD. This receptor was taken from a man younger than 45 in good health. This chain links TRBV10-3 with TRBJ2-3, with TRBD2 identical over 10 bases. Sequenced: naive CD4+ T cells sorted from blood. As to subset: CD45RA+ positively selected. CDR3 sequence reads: CAIGTSGTDTQYF. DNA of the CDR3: TGTGCCATAGGGACTAGCGGCACAGATACGCAGTATTTT.